The clone carrying this T cell receptor beta chain was seen only once. Its antigen is unknown. The data derive from a study of CD8 T cells in ankylosing spondylitis. Study-level points and caveats: Disease-linked clones, CD8+, were relatively rare in peripheral blood. In ankylosing spondylitis patients, matched synovial fluid reportedly showed significant enrichment of disease-linked clones.

TCRdb used MiXCR to reprocess the 5' RACE reads, holding one entry per CDR3 protein. The sample has about 310,000 distinct CDR3 sequences, 20% to 25% seen once. Germline V gene sequence: CDR1 MNHNS, CDR2 SASEGT. Trimming stripped 7 bases from V and 7 bases from J, with 13 bases between. The CDR3 loop spans 13 amino acids. The V call is TRBV6-1, the J call TRBJ2-2; no firm D call. The sequencing sample was made of blood, either unsorted or a sorted T cell fraction (not recorded which). The receptor was isolated from a female donor with ankylosing spondylitis or in good health (not recorded which). The DNA for the CDR3 is TGTGCCAGCATGAAGGGCCTCAACGGGGAGCTGTTTTTT. This sequence encodes CASMKGLNGELFF.